The rows below give T cell receptor beta chains drawn from one sample of a study of cytomegalovirus exposure and HLA in healthy donors. Profiling relied on immunoSEQ multiplex PCR, and the TCRdb table lists in-frame clones only, not all of them. Of under 140,000 clones listed, over 85% were seen once; the top ten hold approximately 1.9%. The sequenced sample consisted of PBMCs. Every receptor here comes from a woman aged 18-30 years in good health and CMV-seronegative. The CDR3 runs from the conserved cysteine through the conserved F or W. Fields, in order: CDR3 length, V gene, CDR3 protein.

CDR3 length: 14; V gene: TRBV29-1; CDR3 protein: CSVVSDRGLHGYTF
CDR3 length: 17; V gene: TRBV4-3; CDR3 protein: CASSQVARVPPYNEQFF
CDR3 length: 14; V gene: TRBV28; CDR3 protein: CASSLRGGRTEAFF
CDR3 length: 13; V gene: TRBV18; CDR3 protein: CASSPPQVETQYF
CDR3 length: 14; V gene: TRBV4-3; CDR3 protein: CASSLRDSYNEQFF
CDR3 length: 15; V gene: TRBV6-5; CDR3 protein: CASSFGGRVTGELFF
CDR3 length: 15; V gene: TRBV6-5; CDR3 protein: CASRIWDRVGEKLFF
CDR3 length: 17; V gene: TRBV7-6; CDR3 protein: CASSLGRGQDNTGELFF
CDR3 length: 14; V gene: TRBV11-2; CDR3 protein: CASSPTLLGGGYTF
CDR3 length: 15; V gene: TRBV9; CDR3 protein: CASNLVAGGTDTQYF
CDR3 length: 15; V gene: TRBV5-1; CDR3 protein: CASSSGQGWDEKLFF
CDR3 length: 16; V gene: TRBV7-2; CDR3 protein: CASSLGLAGSSYEQYF